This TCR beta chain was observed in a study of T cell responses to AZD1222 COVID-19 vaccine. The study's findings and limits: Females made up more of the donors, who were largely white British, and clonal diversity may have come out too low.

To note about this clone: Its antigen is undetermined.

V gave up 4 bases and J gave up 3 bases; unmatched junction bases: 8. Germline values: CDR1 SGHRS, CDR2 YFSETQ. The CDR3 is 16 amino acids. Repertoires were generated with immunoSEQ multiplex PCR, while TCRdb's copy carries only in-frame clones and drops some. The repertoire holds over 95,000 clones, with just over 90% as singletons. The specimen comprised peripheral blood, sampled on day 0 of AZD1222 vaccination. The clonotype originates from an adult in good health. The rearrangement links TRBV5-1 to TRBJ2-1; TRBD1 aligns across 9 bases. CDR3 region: CASSPSTGQGYNEQFF. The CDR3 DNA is TGCGCCAGCAGCCCAAGCACGGGACAGGGCTACAATGAGCAGTTCTTC.